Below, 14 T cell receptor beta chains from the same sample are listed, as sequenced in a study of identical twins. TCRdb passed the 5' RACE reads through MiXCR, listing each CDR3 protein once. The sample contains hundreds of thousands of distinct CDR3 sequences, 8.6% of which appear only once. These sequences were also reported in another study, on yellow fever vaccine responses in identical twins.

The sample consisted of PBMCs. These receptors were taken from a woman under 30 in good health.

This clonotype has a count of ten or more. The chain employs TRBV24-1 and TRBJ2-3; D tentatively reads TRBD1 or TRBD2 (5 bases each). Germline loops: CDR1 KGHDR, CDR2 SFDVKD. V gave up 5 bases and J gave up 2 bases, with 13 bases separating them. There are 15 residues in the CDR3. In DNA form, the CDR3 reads TGTGCCACCAGTGGAGTGAGGGGTAACACAGATACGCAGTATTTT. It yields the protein CATSGVRGNTDTQYF.

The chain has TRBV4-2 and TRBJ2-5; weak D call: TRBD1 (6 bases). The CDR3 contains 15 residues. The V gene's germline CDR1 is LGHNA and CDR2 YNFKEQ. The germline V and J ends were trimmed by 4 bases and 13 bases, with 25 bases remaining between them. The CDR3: CASSRGQPSDSSWYF. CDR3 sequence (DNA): TGTGCCAGCAGCCGCGGACAGCCCTCGGACAGCTCCTGGTACTTC.

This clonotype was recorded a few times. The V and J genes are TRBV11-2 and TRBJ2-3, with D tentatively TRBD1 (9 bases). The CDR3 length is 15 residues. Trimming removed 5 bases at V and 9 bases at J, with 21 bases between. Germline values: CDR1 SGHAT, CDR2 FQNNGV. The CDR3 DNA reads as TGTGCCAGCAGCAACGGCGCGGGGGGACAGGGCACGCAGTATTTT. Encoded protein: CASSNGAGGQGTQYF.

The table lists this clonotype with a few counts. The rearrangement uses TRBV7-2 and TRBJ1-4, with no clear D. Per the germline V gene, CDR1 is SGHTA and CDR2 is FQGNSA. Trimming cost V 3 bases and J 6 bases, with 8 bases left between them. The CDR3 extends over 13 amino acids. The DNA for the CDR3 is TGTGCCAGCAGCTTCCTGAGGGATGAAAAACTGTTTTTT. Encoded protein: CASSFLRDEKLFF.

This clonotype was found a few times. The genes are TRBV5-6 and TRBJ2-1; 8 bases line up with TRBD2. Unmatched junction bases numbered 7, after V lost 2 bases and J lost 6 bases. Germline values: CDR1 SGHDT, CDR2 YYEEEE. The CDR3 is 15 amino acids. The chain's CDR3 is CASSLWAGGINEQFF. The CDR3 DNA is TGTGCCAGCAGCTTATGGGCGGGAGGAATCAATGAGCAGTTCTTC. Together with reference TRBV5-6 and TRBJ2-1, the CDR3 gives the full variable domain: DAGVTQSPTHLIKTRGQQVTLRCSPKSGHDTVSWYQQALGQGPQFIFQYYEEEERQRGNFPDRFSGHQFPNYSSELNVNALLLGDSALYLCASSLWAGGINEQFFGPGTRLTVL.

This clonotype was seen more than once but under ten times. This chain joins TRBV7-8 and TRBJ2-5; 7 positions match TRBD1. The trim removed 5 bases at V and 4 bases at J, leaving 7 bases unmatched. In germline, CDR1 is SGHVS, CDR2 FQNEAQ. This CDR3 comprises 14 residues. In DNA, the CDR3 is TGTGCCAGCAGCCCAGTCGAGGGGGCAGAGACCCAGTACTTC. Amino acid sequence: CASSPVEGAETQYF.

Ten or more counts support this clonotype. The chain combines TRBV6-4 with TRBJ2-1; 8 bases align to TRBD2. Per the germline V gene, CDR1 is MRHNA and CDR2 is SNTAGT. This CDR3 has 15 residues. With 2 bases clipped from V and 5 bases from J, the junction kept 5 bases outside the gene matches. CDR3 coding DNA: TGTGCCAGCAGTGACAGGGCGGGGGGAAACAATGAGCAGTTCTTC. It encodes CASSDRAGGNNEQFF.

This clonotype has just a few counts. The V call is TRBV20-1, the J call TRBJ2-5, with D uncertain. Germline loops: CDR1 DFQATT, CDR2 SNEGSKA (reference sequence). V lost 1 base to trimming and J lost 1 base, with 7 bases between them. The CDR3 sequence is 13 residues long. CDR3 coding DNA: TGCAGTGCTAGAGGACTTAGCCAAGAGACCCAGTACTTC. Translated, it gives CSARGLSQETQYF.

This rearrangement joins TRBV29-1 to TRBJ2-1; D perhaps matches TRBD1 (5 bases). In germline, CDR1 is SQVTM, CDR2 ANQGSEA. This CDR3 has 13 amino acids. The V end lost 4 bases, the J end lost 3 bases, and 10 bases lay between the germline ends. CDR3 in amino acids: CSVGQGGYNEQFF. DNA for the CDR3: TGCAGCGTTGGCCAGGGTGGCTACAATGAGCAGTTCTTC.

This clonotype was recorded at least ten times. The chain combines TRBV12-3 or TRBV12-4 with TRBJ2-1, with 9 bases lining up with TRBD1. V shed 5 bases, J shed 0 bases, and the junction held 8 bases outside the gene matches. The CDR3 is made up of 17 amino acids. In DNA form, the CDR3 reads TGTGCCAGCAGTCCTACAGGGGGCCTTAGCTCCTACAATGAGCAGTTCTTC. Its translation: CASSPTGGLSSYNEQFF.

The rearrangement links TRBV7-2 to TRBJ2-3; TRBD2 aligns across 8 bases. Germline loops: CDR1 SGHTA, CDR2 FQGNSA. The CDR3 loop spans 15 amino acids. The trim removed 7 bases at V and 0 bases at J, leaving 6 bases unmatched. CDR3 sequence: CASTTGGGSTDTQYF. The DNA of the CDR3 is TGTGCCAGCACAACGGGGGGGGGGAGCACAGATACGCAGTATTTT.

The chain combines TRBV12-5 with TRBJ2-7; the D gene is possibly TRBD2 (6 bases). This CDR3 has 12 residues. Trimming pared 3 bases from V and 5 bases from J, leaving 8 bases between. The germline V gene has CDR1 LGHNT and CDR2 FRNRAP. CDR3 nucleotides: TGTGCTAGTGGTTTCGGGGGAAACGAGCAGTACTTC. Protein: CASGFGGNEQYF.

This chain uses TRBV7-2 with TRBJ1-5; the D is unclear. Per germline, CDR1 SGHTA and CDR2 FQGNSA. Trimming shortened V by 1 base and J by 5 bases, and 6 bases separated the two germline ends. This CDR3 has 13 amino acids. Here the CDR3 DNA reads TGTGCCAGCAGCTTAGTGGTCCATCAGCCCCAGCATTTT. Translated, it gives CASSLVVHQPQHF.

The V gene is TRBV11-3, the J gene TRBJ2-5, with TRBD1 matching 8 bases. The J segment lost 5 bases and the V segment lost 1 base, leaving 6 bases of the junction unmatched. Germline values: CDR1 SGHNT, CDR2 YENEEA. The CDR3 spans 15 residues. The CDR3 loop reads CASSLGAGGMETQYF. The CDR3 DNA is TGTGCCAGCAGCTTAGGAGCAGGGGGCATGGAGACCCAGTACTTC.